This entry lists 28 T cell receptor beta chains sequenced from one sample in a study of T cell responses to AZD1222 COVID-19 vaccine. Some clones are missing from TCRdb's copy, which holds only in-frame ones; the method was immunoSEQ multiplex PCR. The sample lists more than 85,000 clones, about 89% seen once, with 4.4% in the top ten. The material was peripheral blood, obtained 28 days after the second AZD1222 dose. These TCRs come from an adult who received the AZD1222 COVID-19 vaccine.

This clone appeared a single time. The chain recombines TRBV4-1 with TRBJ1-2, with TRBD1 as a possible D gene (5 bases). Trimming left V 1 base short and J 4 bases short, with 13 bases between. Germline assignment: CDR1 MGHRA and CDR2 YSYEKL. The CDR3 contains 15 residues. Here the CDR3 reads CASSQVGVLRYGYTF. The CDR3 DNA reads TGCGCCAGCAGCCAAGTGGGGGTCCTCCGCTATGGCTACACCTTC.

This clone was seen a few times. This rearrangement joins TRBV6-5 to TRBJ1-5; D unresolved. The CDR3 spans 16 residues. The V and J ends lost 0 bases and 2 bases respectively, with 11 bases between them. The germline V gene encodes CDR1 MNHEY and CDR2 SVGAGI. The CDR3 DNA reads as TGTGCCAGCAGTTACTCGGCGGGGATCGGCAATCAGCCCCAGCATTTT. It yields the protein CASSYSAGIGNQPQHF.

This rearrangement joins TRBV6-4 to TRBJ1-1; the D gene is possibly TRBD1 (5 bases). Germline V CDR1 and CDR2: MRHNA, SNTAGT. Between the trimmed V and J ends, which lost 4 bases and 1 base, there was a span of 7 bases. The CDR3 has 13 residues. This chain's CDR3 is CASSAGKNTEAFF. CDR3 DNA: TGTGCCAGCAGTGCAGGGAAGAACACTGAAGCTTTCTTT.

This chain links TRBV6-5 with TRBJ2-5; perhaps D is TRBD1 or TRBD2 (5 bases each). The CDR3 runs 14 residues. CDR1 MNHEY and CDR2 SVGAGI come from the germline V gene. Trimming cost V 8 bases and J 1 base, with 14 bases left between them. CDR3 sequence reads: CASRGEGSQETQYF. CDR3 sequence (DNA): TGTGCCAGCCGGGGAGAGGGGAGCCAAGAGACCCAGTACTTC.

The V call is TRBV10-3, the J call TRBJ2-3; 8 nucleotides line up with TRBD2. Trimming took 0 bases from V and 2 from J; bases not matched to a gene: 7. Germline values: CDR1 ENHRY, CDR2 SYGVKD. The CDR3 loop spans 17 amino acids. The CDR3 DNA reads TGTGCCATCAGTGAGTCGACAGCGGGGGCTTACACAGATACGCAGTATTTT. It is translated as CAISESTAGAYTDTQYF.

The chain recombines TRBV5-5 with TRBJ1-5; weak D call: TRBD1 (5 bases). Germline loops: CDR1 SGHKS, CDR2 YYEKEE (reference sequence). This CDR3 has 16 amino acids. Trimming stripped 1 base from V and 3 bases from J, with 14 bases between. The CDR3 region is CASSLYVRGANQPQHF. The CDR3 DNA is TGTGCCAGCAGCTTGTATGTGAGAGGGGCCAATCAGCCCCAGCATTTT. The variable domain in full, with the rest retrieved from reference TRBV5-5 and TRBJ1-5, is DAGVTQSPTHLIKTRGQQVTLRCSPISGHKSVSWYQQVLGQGPQFIFQYYEKEERGRGNFPDRFSARQFPNYSSELNVNALLLGDSALYLCASSLYVRGANQPQHFGDGTRLSIL.

This chain uses TRBV5-4 with TRBJ2-2, with D uncertain. V lost 4 bases, J lost 5 bases, and 3 bases lay in between. The CDR3 contains 11 residues. CDR1 SGHNT and CDR2 YYREEE come from the germline V gene (reference sequence). CDR3: CASSITGELFF. CDR3 nucleotides: TGTGCCAGCAGCATAACCGGGGAGCTGTTTTTT.

This rearrangement joins TRBV10-3 to TRBJ2-3, with D perhaps TRBD1 (5 bases). This CDR3 is 16 amino acids long. CDR1 is ENHRY, CDR2 SYGVKD, per germline. Trimming removed 2 bases at V and 0 bases at J, with 12 bases between. CDR3 bases: TGTGCCATCAGTGAGCAGGGTTCAACTAGCACAGATACGCAGTATTTT. Translation: CAISEQGSTSTDTQYF.

CDR3 coding DNA: TGTGCCAGCAGTGAAGCGCGTAAAAACACTGAAGCTTTCTTT. It encodes CASSEARKNTEAFF. The chain couples TRBV6-1 to TRBJ1-1; D remains unclear. Trimming took 0 bases from V and 2 from J, leaving 7 bases between them. There are 14 residues in the CDR3. CDR1 is MNHNS, CDR2 SASEGT, per germline.

The chain joins TRBV19 to TRBJ2-1, with 11 bases fitting TRBD2. Germline V gene data show CDR1 as LNHDA and CDR2 as SQIVND (reference sequence). Unmatched junction bases numbered 10, after V lost 5 bases and J lost 7 bases. This CDR3 contains 16 residues. The CDR3 reads CASSFIAGGQGNEQFF. The CDR3 DNA sequence: TGTGCCAGTAGTTTTATAGCGGGAGGGCAAGGGAATGAGCAGTTCTTC.

V is TRBV7-7 and J is TRBJ2-2, with D possibly TRBD2 on 5 matching bases. The length of the CDR3 is 16 residues. Per the germline V gene, CDR1 is SSHAT and CDR2 is FNYEAQ (reference sequence). V was cut by 0 bases and J by 6 bases, with 14 bases left in between. In DNA form, the CDR3 reads TGTGCCAGCAGCTTAGCGATGAGCGGCCCGTCCGGGGAGCTGTTTTTT. Translated, it gives CASSLAMSGPSGELFF.

This rearrangement joins TRBV5-3 to TRBJ2-7; either TRBD1 or TRBD2 may supply D (5 bases each). TRBV5-3 is placed among ORFs of uncertain function. Deletions cut 2 bases from V and 3 bases from J, with 15 bases between. The CDR3 has 15 amino acids. The CDR3 nucleotides are TGTGCCAGAAGCTTCTTAAGGGGAGAGTGCTACGAGCAGTACTTC. Amino acid sequence: CARSFLRGECYEQYF.

V gene TRBV6-2 or TRBV6-3 combines with J gene TRBJ2-7, with D unclear. Trimming took off 2 bases at V and 2 bases at J, with 13 bases between the two ends. Per the germline V gene, CDR1 is MNHEY and CDR2 is SVGEGT. CDR3 size: 15 residues. CDR3 loop: CASSYGKRLPYEQYF. CDR3 bases: TGTGCCAGCAGTTACGGTAAGCGCCTTCCCTACGAGCAGTACTTC.

Only a few counts were recorded for this clone. V is TRBV11-2 and J is TRBJ2-7, with 8 bases that match TRBD1. The CDR3 has 15 residues. With V trimmed by 0 bases and J by 0 bases, 1 base remained unmatched. The germline gives CDR1 SGHAT, CDR2 FQNNGV. The CDR3 is CASSLDGQGSYEQYF. The CDR3 DNA reads TGTGCCAGCAGCTTAGACGGACAGGGCTCCTACGAGCAGTACTTC.

The J gene is TRBJ2-3, the V gene TRBV28; TRBD1 might be the D (5 bases). The V end was cut by 0 bases, the J end by 3 bases, with 10 bases between. This CDR3 contains 15 residues. Germline lookup yields CDR1 MDHEN and CDR2 SYDVKM. CDR3 sequence (DNA): TGTGCCAGCAGTTTATGGCAGGGAAAGACAGATACGCAGTATTTT. Its protein product is CASSLWQGKTDTQYF.

The chain employs TRBV27 and TRBJ2-7; the match to TRBD1 covers 7 bases. V trimming: 3 bases; J trimming: 1 base; junction bases outside the gene matches: 12. Germline V lookup: CDR1 MNHEY, CDR2 SMNVEV (reference sequence). CDR3 length: 17 amino acids. In nucleotides, the CDR3 is TGTGCCAGCAGTTTTCTCGCCCCCGGACAGGCTTCCTACGAGCAGTACTTC. Its translation: CASSFLAPGQASYEQYF.

The chain combines TRBV30 with TRBJ2-1; perhaps TRBD2 as D (6 bases). Germline lookup yields CDR1 GTSNPN and CDR2 SVGIG (reference sequence). The CDR3 spans 14 residues. The V end was cut by 2 bases, the J end by 4 bases, with 12 bases between. The CDR3 loop is CAWSMGGPYNEQFF. The CDR3 DNA reads TGTGCCTGGAGTATGGGGGGACCTTACAATGAGCAGTTCTTC.

The chain recombines TRBV11-2 with TRBJ2-2; a possible D gene is TRBD2 (6 bases). Germline V gene data show CDR1 as SGHAT and CDR2 as FQNNGV. This CDR3 has 15 residues. Trimming pared 1 base from V and 4 bases from J, leaving 10 bases between. The CDR3, as DNA: TGTGCCAGCAGCTTAGTCGGGGGTAGCACCGGGGAGCTGTTTTTT. The encoded protein is CASSLVGGSTGELFF.

This clone was recorded only once. V usage is TRBV7-3 and J usage is TRBJ2-3; TRBD2 aligns across 12 bases. The CDR3 contains 15 residues. Germline loops: CDR1 SGHTA, CDR2 FQGTGA. V was pared by 5 bases and J by 2 bases, with 2 bases of the junction left unmatched. The CDR3 sequence: CASSLAGGATDTQYF. CDR3 DNA: TGTGCCAGCAGCCTAGCGGGAGGGGCCACAGATACGCAGTATTTT.

The chain couples TRBV29-1 to TRBJ2-7, with D perhaps matching TRBD2 (6 bases). Germline CDR1 reads SQVTM; CDR2 reads ANQGSEA. V lost 3 bases to trimming and J lost 2 bases, with 11 bases between them. The CDR3 is 13 amino acids. The CDR3 sequence: CSVERGSPYEQYF. The CDR3, as DNA: TGCAGCGTTGAGCGGGGCTCCCCCTACGAGCAGTACTTC.

This clone has only a few counts. This sequence joins TRBV4-3 and TRBJ2-1; D is possibly TRBD2 (5 bases). The V and J ends lost 5 bases and 5 bases respectively, with 10 bases between them. The CDR3 sequence is 13 residues long. Germline CDR1 reads LGHNA; CDR2 reads YSLEER. This CDR3 reads CASSDGMNNEQFF. CDR3 DNA: TGCGCCAGCAGCGACGGGATGAACAATGAGCAGTTCTTC.

J is TRBJ1-6 and V is TRBV15; D gene unclear. Germline lookup yields CDR1 LNHNV and CDR2 YYDKDF (reference sequence). Trimming removed 0 bases at V and 7 bases at J, with 4 bases between. The CDR3 extends over 13 amino acids. This CDR3 is CATSREENSPLHF. CDR3 coding DNA: TGTGCCACCAGCAGAGAGGAGAATTCACCCCTCCACTTT.

This chain links TRBV19 with TRBJ2-1, with TRBD1 matching over 8 bases. There are 17 residues in the CDR3. The germline gives CDR1 LNHDA, CDR2 SQIVND (reference sequence). V trimming: 5 bases; J trimming: 4 bases; junction bases outside the gene matches: 13. The CDR3 region has the DNA TGTGCCAGTAGTCAGGGTCACAGGGGGACATGGTACAATGAGCAGTTCTTC. This translates into CASSQGHRGTWYNEQFF.

The chain links TRBV6-5 to TRBJ1-2; no definite D call. The CDR3 is made up of 13 amino acids. Germline loops: CDR1 MNHEY, CDR2 SVGAGI. With 5 bases removed from V and 2 bases from J, the gap between germline ends came to 9 bases. CDR3 bases: TGTGCCAGCAGTCCAACGGGGAACTATGGCTACACCTTC. It yields the protein CASSPTGNYGYTF.

The chain is built from TRBV19 and TRBJ1-2; no definite D call. Germline CDR1 LNHDA, CDR2 SQIVND (reference sequence). The CDR3 consists of 15 residues. V was clipped by 4 bases and J by 3 bases, with 15 bases between them. CDR3: CASSRGSSGDYGYTF. CDR3 coding DNA: TGTGCCAGTAGTAGAGGTTCCTCCGGGGACTATGGCTACACCTTC. Full variable domain (rest looked up from reference TRBV19 and TRBJ1-2): DGGITQSPKYLFRKEGQNVTLSCEQNLNHDAMYWYRQDPGQGLRLIYYSQIVNDFQKGDIAEGYSVSREKKESFPLTVTSAQKNPTAFYLCASSRGSSGDYGYTFGSGTRLTVV.

The genes are TRBV7-9 and TRBJ2-1; 8 bases fit TRBD1. The V gene end was trimmed by 5 bases and the J gene end by 4 bases; junction bases not matched to a gene: 4. This CDR3 is built from 14 residues. Germline values: CDR1 SEHNR, CDR2 FQNEAQ (reference sequence). The CDR3 reads CASSADRGYNEQFF. For the CDR3, the DNA is TGTGCCAGCAGCGCCGACAGGGGTTACAATGAGCAGTTCTTC.

This chain joins TRBV7-2 and TRBJ1-6; D gene uncertain. Deletions cut 0 bases from V and 10 bases from J, with 13 bases between. The CDR3 covers 15 residues. Germline loops: CDR1 SGHTA, CDR2 FQGNSA. In DNA form, the CDR3 reads TGTGCCAGCAGCTTAGCGCGGGTCCCTGGATCACCCCTCCACTTT. Its protein is CASSLARVPGSPLHF.

The chain joins TRBV12-3 or TRBV12-4 to TRBJ2-1; D might be TRBD1 (7 bases). The CDR3 has 12 amino acids. V lost 9 bases and J lost 10, with 16 bases in between. The CDR3 bases are TGTGCCAGTCAAGGAGGGGGCATCGAGCAGTTCTTC. The encoded protein is CASQGGGIEQFF.